Presented here are 20 T cell receptor beta chains from one specimen sequenced in a study of blood T cell repertoires in COVID-19. The data were produced by immunoSEQ multiplex PCR, yet TCRdb's version contains in-frame clones alone and is incomplete. The profile covers 200,000 to 250,000 clones, with under 85% appearing a single time and over 0.95% taken by the ten largest. The sample was peripheral blood. These receptors were obtained from a woman in her twenties or thirties with COVID-19, enrolled during active disease.

V is TRBV30 and J is TRBJ2-3; D uncertain. CDR1 and CDR2 (germline): GTSNPN, SVGIG (reference sequence). Trimming removed 5 bases at V and 1 base at J, with 4 bases between. The CDR3 is made up of 11 amino acids. CDR3 in amino acids: CAWSGTDTQYF. The CDR3 DNA reads as TGTGCCTGGTCAGGCACAGATACGCAGTATTTT.

CDR3 DNA sequence: TGTGCCAGCAGCCCCACAGGCTACGAGCAGTACTTC. It specifies CASSPTGYEQYF. The rearrangement links TRBV4-2 to TRBJ2-7; TRBD1 is a possible D gene (5 bases). This CDR3 is 12 amino acids long. CDR1 is LGHNA, CDR2 YNFKEQ, per germline. V lost 4 bases to trimming and J lost 3 bases, with 7 bases between them.

This chain links TRBV6-5 with TRBJ2-7, with 9 bases lining up with TRBD1. CDR3 length equals 14 residues. Trimming removed 9 bases from V and 2 bases from J; junction bases left unmatched: 8. Germline V gene sequence: CDR1 MNHEY, CDR2 SVGAGI. Written as DNA, the CDR3 is TGTGCCAGTTACTCAGGACAGGGGACCTACGAGCAGTACTTC. It yields the protein CASYSGQGTYEQYF.

The rearrangement uses TRBV9 and TRBJ2-3, with D tentatively TRBD2 (6 bases). V was cut by 3 bases and J by 7 bases, with 12 bases left in between. The germline gives CDR1 SGDLS, CDR2 YYNGEE. The CDR3 contains 13 residues. The chain's CDR3 is CASSGVAEYTQYF. The DNA of the CDR3 is TGTGCCAGCAGCGGTGTAGCGGAGTATACGCAGTATTTT.

The J gene is TRBJ2-4, the V gene TRBV7-9; possibly TRBD1 for D (6 bases). V dropped 4 bases and J dropped 8 bases, with 18 bases sitting between them. The CDR3 runs 15 residues. Germline V gene sequence: CDR1 SEHNR, CDR2 FQNEAQ (reference sequence). This chain's CDR3 is CASSSPNQGWDIQYF. The CDR3 DNA is TGTGCCAGCAGCTCACCAAATCAGGGGTGGGACATTCAGTACTTC.

The rearrangement uses TRBV5-4 and TRBJ2-1; 12 nucleotides match TRBD2. V dropped 4 bases and J dropped 5; count of bases not matched to a gene: 7. Germline assignment: CDR1 SGHNT and CDR2 YYREEE (reference sequence). The CDR3 has 16 residues. In DNA form, the CDR3 reads TGTGCCAGCAGCCCTTCTAGCGGGAGGGTCGACAATGAGCAGTTCTTC. As protein: CASSPSSGRVDNEQFF.

The chain links TRBV29-1 to TRBJ2-5; D ambiguous. Germline V gene lookup returns CDR1 SQVTM and CDR2 ANQGSEA. Trimming removed 0 bases from V and 5 bases from J, with 13 bases in between. The CDR3 length is 14 residues. CDR3 amino acids: CSVEDPGARETQYF. The CDR3, as DNA: TGCAGCGTTGAAGATCCAGGTGCCAGGGAGACCCAGTACTTC.

The chain recombines TRBV3-1 (or the pseudogene TRBV3-2) with TRBJ2-3; tentative D call: TRBD2 (7 bases). Germline values: CDR1 LGHDT, CDR2 YNNKEL (reference sequence). The CDR3 is made up of 16 amino acids. Deletions cut 5 bases from V and 0 bases from J, with 15 bases between. This CDR3 is CASSSRGGASTDTQYF. CDR3 DNA: TGTGCCAGCAGCTCAAGAGGGGGGGCGAGCACAGATACGCAGTATTTT.

The V call is TRBV19, the J call TRBJ1-3; a possible D gene is TRBD1 (5 bases). V lost 8 bases, J lost 4 bases, and 15 bases lay in between. The germline gives CDR1 LNHDA, CDR2 SQIVND (reference sequence). CDR3 size: 14 residues. CDR3 region: CASLDSPLGNTIYF. CDR3 DNA sequence: TGTGCCAGTCTTGACAGTCCTCTGGGAAACACCATATATTTT.

The chain links TRBV6-5 to TRBJ1-1; D may be TRBD1 (5 bases). CDR1 MNHEY and CDR2 SVGAGI come from the germline V gene. The CDR3 has 15 residues. V lost 2 bases and J 6 bases, leaving 16 bases between the germline ends. The CDR3 reads CASSYTDTLSAEAFF. The DNA of the CDR3 is TGTGCCAGCAGTTACACGGACACCTTATCGGCTGAAGCTTTCTTT.

This chain uses TRBV7-9 with TRBJ1-4; TRBD1 might be the D (6 bases). Trimming stripped 5 bases from V and 5 bases from J, with 15 bases between. The CDR3 covers 15 residues. The germline CDR1 and CDR2 sequences are SEHNR and FQNEAQ (reference sequence). For the CDR3, the DNA is TGTGCCAGCAGCCCACAGACAGGCCCCAATGAAAAACTGTTTTTT. Its translation is CASSPQTGPNEKLFF.

The chain combines TRBV5-1 with TRBJ1-6; D unresolved. The CDR3 covers 13 residues. CDR1 is SGHRS and CDR2 is YFSETQ in the germline V gene. V dropped 4 bases and J dropped 10 bases, with 12 bases sitting between them. In DNA, the CDR3 is TGCGCCAGCAGCGAGAGGAGCGACTCACCCCTCCACTTT. It translates to CASSERSDSPLHF.

The rearrangement uses TRBV10-3 and TRBJ2-7; 14 bases agree with TRBD2. This CDR3 spans 14 amino acids. V trimming: 6 bases; J trimming: 5 bases; junction bases outside the gene matches: 3. The germline CDR1 and CDR2 sequences are ENHRY and SYGVKD. Here the CDR3 reads CAIRLGLAGDEQYF. CDR3 DNA: TGTGCCATCAGGCTGGGACTAGCGGGAGACGAGCAGTACTTC.

The rearrangement uses TRBV12-3 or TRBV12-4 and TRBJ2-2, with D uncertain. This CDR3 has 13 amino acids. The ends were cut back, 6 bases at V and 5 bases at J, with 10 bases in the middle. The CDR3 coding sequence is TGTGCCAGCAGGCCTAGGCGGACCGGGGAGCTGTTTTTT. This codes for CASRPRRTGELFF.

This chain joins TRBV28 and TRBJ2-1, with D maybe TRBD1 (5 bases). The ends were cut back, 8 bases at V and 4 bases at J, with 12 bases in the middle. The germline CDR1 and CDR2 sequences are MDHEN and SYDVKM. The CDR3 has 13 amino acids. In nucleotides, the CDR3 is TGTGCCAGCGGACCGCAGGGATACAATGAGCAGTTCTTC. This encodes CASGPQGYNEQFF.

This clone was counted at least ten times. The rearrangement uses TRBV11-2 and TRBJ2-1; TRBD2 matches at 9 bases. Germline V gives CDR1 SGHAT, CDR2 FQNNGV. This CDR3 has 15 residues. V shed 5 bases and J 4 bases; nucleotides not matched to a gene: 6. In DNA, the CDR3 is TGTGCCAGCAGCAGCACTAGCGGGCCTTACAATGAGCAGTTCTTC. It encodes CASSSTSGPYNEQFF.

This chain uses TRBV5-4 with TRBJ2-2, with 7 nucleotides matching TRBD1. J was trimmed by 5 bases and V by 3 bases; bases with no gene match: 7. Looked up from germline, CDR1 is SGHNT and CDR2 is YYREEE (reference sequence). The CDR3 is 15 residues long. The CDR3 bases are TGTGCCAGCAGCTCGGGACAGTTGTGGACCGGGGAGCTGTTTTTT. This sequence encodes CASSSGQLWTGELFF.

This chain uses TRBV11-3 with TRBJ1-5; the D is unclear. Germline CDR1 is SGHNT and CDR2 is YENEEA. The CDR3 has 16 residues. Trimming removed 0 bases from V and 0 bases from J, with 9 bases in between. The CDR3, as DNA: TGTGCCAGCAGCTTAGACAGGAGGTATAGCAATCAGCCCCAGCATTTT. As protein: CASSLDRRYSNQPQHF.

The CDR3 loop is CASSLGAFGRGTEAFF. The CDR3 DNA reads TGTGCCAGCAGCCTCGGCGCATTCGGGCGGGGCACTGAAGCTTTCTTT. The chain employs TRBV7-3 and TRBJ1-1; D is uncertain. The length of the CDR3 is 16 residues. Trimming shortened V by 5 bases and J by 4 bases, and 20 bases separated the two germline ends. The germline gives CDR1 SGHTA, CDR2 FQGTGA.

The chain uses TRBV9 and TRBJ2-1, with 10 bases aligning to TRBD2. Germline V CDR1 and CDR2: SGDLS, YYNGEE. The CDR3 extends over 16 amino acids. The trim removed 0 bases at V and 3 bases at J, leaving 3 bases unmatched. The DNA for the CDR3 is TGTGCCAGCAGCGTAGCTTCTAGCGGGGGCTACAATGAGCAGTTCTTC. Translating it yields CASSVASSGGYNEQFF.